This T cell receptor beta chain is drawn from a study of blood T cell repertoires in COVID-19. Study summary: From the United States, Italy and Spain came samples of acute and convalescent COVID-19.

As handled by the study authors: Amplifying reference gene primers gave estimates of nucleated cell counts. Method: immunoSEQ multiplex PCR; TCRdb's copy keeps in-frame clones and lacks some. V and J calls plus clone size are reproduced from that table; the DNA served to infer D and trimming. The table includes about 130,000 clones, around 83% detected once. The CDR3 length is 15 residues. The trim removed 0 bases at V and 2 bases at J, leaving 3 bases unmatched. Looked up from germline, CDR1 is SGHDT and CDR2 is YYEEEE. The TCR comes from a human donor in a cohort sampled during active COVID-19. V and J are TRBV5-6 and TRBJ2-7; 9 bases map to TRBD1. Sequencing used peripheral blood. This chain's CDR3 is CASSLVGQGTYEQYF. For the CDR3, the DNA is TGTGCCAGCAGCTTGGTGGGACAGGGCACCTACGAGCAGTACTTC. Variable domain in full (rest from reference TRBV5-6 and TRBJ2-7): DAGVTQSPTHLIKTRGQQVTLRCSPKSGHDTVSWYQQALGQGPQFIFQYYEEEERQRGNFPDRFSGHQFPNYSSELNVNALLLGDSALYLCASSLVGQGTYEQYFGPGTRLTVT.